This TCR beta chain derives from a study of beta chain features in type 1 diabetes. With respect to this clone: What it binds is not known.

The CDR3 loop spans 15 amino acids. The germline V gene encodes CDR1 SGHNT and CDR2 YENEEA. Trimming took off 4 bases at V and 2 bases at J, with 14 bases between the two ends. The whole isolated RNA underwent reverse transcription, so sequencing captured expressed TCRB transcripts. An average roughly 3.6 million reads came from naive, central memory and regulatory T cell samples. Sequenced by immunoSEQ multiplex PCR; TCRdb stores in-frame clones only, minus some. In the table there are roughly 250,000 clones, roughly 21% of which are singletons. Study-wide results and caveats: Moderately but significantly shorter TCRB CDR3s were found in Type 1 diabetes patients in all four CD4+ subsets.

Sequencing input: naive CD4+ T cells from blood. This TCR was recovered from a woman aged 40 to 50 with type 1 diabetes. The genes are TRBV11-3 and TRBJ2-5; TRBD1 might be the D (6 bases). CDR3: CASSYGQNSQETQYF. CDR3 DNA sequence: TGTGCCAGCAGCTACGGACAGAACTCGCAAGAGACCCAGTACTTC. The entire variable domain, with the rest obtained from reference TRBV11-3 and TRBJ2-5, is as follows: EAGVVQSPRYKIIEKKQPVAFWCNPISGHNTLYWYLQNLGQGPELLIRYENEEAVDDSQLPKDRFSAERLKGVDSTLKIQPAELGDSAVYLCASSYGQNSQETQYFGPGTRLLVL.